The entry that follows covers one TCR beta chain sequence. In terms of age and location, participants ranged from roughly 18 to 100 years and lived in roughly 22 US areas. This sample was taken from a study of blood T cell repertoires in COVID-19. With 3 bases removed from V and 5 bases from J, the gap between germline ends came to 5 bases. The V gene's germline CDR1 is SQVTM and CDR2 ANQGSEA. The CDR3 has 11 residues. Original methodology: Estimation of nucleated cell counts was performed using reference gene primer amplification. Only in-frame clones appear in the TCRdb table, and some are missing; sequencing was by immunoSEQ multiplex PCR. That table supplies the V and J calls and clone size; D and trimming were determined from the DNA. The profile shows a few hundred thousand clones, approximately 90% of them singletons.

Sequenced: PBMCs or T cells enriched from blood (not recorded which). V usage is TRBV29-1 and J usage is TRBJ2-1; no clear D. This receptor was obtained from a young man with acute COVID-19. CDR3 DNA: TGCAGCGTTGACCGTAACAATGAGCAGTTCTTC. Amino acids: CSVDRNNEQFF.